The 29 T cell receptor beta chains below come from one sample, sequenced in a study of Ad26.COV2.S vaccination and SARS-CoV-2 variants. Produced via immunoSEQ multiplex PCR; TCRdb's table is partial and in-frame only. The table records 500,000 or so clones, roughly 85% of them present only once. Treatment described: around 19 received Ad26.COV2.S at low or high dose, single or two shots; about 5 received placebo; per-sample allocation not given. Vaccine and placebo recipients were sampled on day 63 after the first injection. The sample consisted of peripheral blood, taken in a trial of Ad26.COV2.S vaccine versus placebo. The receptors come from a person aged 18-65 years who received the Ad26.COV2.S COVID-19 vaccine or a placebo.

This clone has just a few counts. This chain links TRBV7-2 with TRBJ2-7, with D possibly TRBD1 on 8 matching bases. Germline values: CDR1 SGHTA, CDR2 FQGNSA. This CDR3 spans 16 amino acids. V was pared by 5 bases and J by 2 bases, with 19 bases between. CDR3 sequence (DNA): TGTGCCAGCAGCCCACACAGGGGGGGAGGGCCCTACGAGCAGTACTTC. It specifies CASSPHRGGGPYEQYF.

The CDR3 reads CASSLGPNNYGYTF. The CDR3 DNA follows: TGTGCCAGCAGCTTGGGGCCTAATAACTATGGCTACACCTTC. The rearrangement uses TRBV5-6 and TRBJ1-2; no clear D. CDR3 length: 14 amino acids. In germline, CDR1 is SGHDT, CDR2 YYEEEE. V lost 0 bases and J 1 base, leaving 7 bases between the germline ends.

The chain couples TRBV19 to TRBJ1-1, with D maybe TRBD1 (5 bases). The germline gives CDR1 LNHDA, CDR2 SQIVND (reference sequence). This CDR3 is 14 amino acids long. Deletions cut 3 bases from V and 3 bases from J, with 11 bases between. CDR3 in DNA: TGTGCCAGTAGTATGGTCTTGGGGGACACTGAAGCTTTCTTT. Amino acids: CASSMVLGDTEAFF.

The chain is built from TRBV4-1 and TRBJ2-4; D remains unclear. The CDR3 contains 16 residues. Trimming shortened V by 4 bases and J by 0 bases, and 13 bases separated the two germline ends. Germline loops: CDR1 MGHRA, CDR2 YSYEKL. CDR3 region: CASSPLSHLAKNIQYF. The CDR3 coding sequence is TGCGCCAGCAGCCCGTTGTCACACCTAGCCAAAAACATTCAGTACTTC.

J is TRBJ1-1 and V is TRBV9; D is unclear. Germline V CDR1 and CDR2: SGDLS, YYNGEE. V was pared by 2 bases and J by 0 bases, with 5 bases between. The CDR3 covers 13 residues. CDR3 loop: CASSVRVNTEAFF. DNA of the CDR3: TGTGCCAGCAGCGTTCGAGTGAACACTGAAGCTTTCTTT.

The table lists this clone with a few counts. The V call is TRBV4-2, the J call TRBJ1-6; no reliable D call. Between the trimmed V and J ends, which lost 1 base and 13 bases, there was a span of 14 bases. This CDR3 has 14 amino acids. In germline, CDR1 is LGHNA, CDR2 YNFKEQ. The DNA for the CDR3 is TGTGCCAGCAGCCAAGGTTACCTCGGGGATCCCCTCCACTTT. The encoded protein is CASSQGYLGDPLHF.

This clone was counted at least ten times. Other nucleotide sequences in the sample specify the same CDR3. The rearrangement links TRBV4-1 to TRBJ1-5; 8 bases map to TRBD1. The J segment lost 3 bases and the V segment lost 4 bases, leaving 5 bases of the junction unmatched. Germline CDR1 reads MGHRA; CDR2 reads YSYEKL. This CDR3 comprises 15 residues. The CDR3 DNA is TGCGCCAGCAGCCTAGACAGGGGCTACAATCAGCCCCAGCATTTT. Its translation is CASSLDRGYNQPQHF.

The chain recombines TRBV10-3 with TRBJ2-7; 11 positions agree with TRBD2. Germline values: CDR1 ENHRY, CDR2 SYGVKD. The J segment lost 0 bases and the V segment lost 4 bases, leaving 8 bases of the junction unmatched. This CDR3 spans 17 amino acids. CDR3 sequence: CAISGSKGLAASYEQYF. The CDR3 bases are TGTGCCATCAGTGGGAGCAAGGGACTAGCGGCCTCCTACGAGCAGTACTTC.

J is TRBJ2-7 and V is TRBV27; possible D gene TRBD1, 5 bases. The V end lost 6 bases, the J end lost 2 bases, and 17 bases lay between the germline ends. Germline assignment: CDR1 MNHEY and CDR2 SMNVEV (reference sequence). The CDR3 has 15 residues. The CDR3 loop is CASSPPAGYTYEQYF. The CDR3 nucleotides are TGTGCCAGCAGCCCCCCCGCAGGGTATACCTACGAGCAGTACTTC.

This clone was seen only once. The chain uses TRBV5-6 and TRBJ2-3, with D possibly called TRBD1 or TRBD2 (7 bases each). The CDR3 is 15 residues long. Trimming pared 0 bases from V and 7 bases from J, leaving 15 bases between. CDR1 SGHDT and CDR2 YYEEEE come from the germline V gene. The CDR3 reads CASSLAGRGGYTQYF. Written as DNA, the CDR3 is TGTGCCAGCAGCTTGGCAGGCAGGGGGGGATATACGCAGTATTTT.

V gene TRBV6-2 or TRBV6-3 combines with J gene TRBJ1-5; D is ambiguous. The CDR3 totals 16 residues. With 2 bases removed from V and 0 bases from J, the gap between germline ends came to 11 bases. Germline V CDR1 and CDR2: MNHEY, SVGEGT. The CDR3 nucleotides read TGTGCCAGCAGTTACCGGCGTGGGGATAGCAATCAGCCCCAGCATTTT. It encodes CASSYRRGDSNQPQHF.

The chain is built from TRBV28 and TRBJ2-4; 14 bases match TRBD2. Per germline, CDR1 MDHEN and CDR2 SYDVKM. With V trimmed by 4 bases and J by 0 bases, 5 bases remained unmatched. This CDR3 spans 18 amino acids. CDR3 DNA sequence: TGTGCCAGCAGTTCTGGGACTAGCGGGAGTATAGCCAAAAACATTCAGTACTTC. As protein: CASSSGTSGSIAKNIQYF. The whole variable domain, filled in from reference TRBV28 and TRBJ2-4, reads DVKVTQSSRYLVKRTGEKVFLECVQDMDHENMFWYRQDPGLGLRLIYFSYDVKMKEKGDIPEGYSVSREKKERFSLILESASTNQTSMYLCASSSGTSGSIAKNIQYFGAGTRLSVL.

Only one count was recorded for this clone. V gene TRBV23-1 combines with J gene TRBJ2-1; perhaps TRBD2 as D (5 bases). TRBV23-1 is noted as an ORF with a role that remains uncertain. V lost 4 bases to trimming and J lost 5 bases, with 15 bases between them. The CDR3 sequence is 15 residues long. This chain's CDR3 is CASSPLGIGDNEQFF. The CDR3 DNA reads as TGCGCCAGCAGTCCTCTCGGGATCGGCGACAATGAGCAGTTCTTC.

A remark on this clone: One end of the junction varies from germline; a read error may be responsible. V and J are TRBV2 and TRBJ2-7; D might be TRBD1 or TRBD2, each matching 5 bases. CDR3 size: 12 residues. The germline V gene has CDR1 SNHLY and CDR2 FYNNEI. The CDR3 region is CASSEFGTAVWF. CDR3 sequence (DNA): TGTGCCAGCAGTGAATTCGGGACGGCAGTTTGGTTC.

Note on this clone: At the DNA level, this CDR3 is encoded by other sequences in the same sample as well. The CDR3 bases are TGTGCCAGCAGTTCAACAGGGGTTGATACGCAGTATTTT. Protein product: CASSSTGVDTQYF. The chain combines TRBV7-3 with TRBJ2-3, with TRBD1 identical over 7 bases. Germline CDR1 and CDR2: SGHTA and FQGTGA. Trimming cost V 6 bases and J 6 bases; bases outside gene matches: 6. This CDR3 has 13 residues.

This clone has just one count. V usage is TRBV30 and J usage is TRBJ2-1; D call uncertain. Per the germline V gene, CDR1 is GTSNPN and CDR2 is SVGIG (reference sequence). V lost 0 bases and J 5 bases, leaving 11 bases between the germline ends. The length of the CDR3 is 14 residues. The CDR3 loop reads CAWSVRRQNNEQFF. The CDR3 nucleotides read TGTGCCTGGAGTGTACGTCGGCAGAACAATGAGCAGTTCTTC.

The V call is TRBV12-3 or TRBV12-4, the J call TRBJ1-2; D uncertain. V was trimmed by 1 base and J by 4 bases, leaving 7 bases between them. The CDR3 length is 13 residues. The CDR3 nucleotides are TGTGCCAGCAGTTTAGAACCGTTCTATGGCTACACCTTC. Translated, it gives CASSLEPFYGYTF.

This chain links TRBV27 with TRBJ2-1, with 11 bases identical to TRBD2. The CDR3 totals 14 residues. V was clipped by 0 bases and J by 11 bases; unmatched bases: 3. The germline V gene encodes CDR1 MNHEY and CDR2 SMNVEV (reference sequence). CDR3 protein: CASSLSSGRVKQFF. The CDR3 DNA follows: TGTGCCAGCAGTTTATCTAGCGGGAGGGTAAAGCAGTTCTTC.

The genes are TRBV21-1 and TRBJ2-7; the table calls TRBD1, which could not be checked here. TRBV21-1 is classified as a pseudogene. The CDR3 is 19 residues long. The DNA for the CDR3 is TGTGCCAGCAGCAATAAGGGGACAGGGGAGAGGACACCCTACTACGAGCAGTACTTC. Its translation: CASSNKGTGERTPYYEQYF.

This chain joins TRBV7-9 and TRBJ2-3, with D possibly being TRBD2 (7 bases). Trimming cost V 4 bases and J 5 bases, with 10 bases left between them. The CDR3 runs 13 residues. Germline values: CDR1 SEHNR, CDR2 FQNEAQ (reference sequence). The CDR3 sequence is CASSWEGVDTQYF. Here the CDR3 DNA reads TGTGCCAGCAGCTGGGAGGGGGTAGATACGCAGTATTTT.

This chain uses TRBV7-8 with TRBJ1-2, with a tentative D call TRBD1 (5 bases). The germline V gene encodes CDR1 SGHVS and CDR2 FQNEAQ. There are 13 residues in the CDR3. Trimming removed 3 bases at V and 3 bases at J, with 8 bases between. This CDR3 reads CASSLTDYYGYTF. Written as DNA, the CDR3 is TGTGCCAGCAGCTTGACAGATTACTATGGCTACACCTTC.

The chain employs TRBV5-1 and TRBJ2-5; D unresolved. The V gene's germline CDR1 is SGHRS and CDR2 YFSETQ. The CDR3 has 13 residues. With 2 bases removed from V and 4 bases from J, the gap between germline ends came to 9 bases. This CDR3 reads CASSFGPAETQYF. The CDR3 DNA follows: TGCGCCAGCAGCTTTGGACCGGCAGAGACCCAGTACTTC. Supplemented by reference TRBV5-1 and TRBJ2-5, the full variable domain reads KAGVTQTPRYLIKTRGQQVTLSCSPISGHRSVSWYQQTPGQGLQFLFEYFSETQRNKGNFPGRFSGRQFSNSRSEMNVSTLELGDSALYLCASSFGPAETQYFGPGTRLLVL.

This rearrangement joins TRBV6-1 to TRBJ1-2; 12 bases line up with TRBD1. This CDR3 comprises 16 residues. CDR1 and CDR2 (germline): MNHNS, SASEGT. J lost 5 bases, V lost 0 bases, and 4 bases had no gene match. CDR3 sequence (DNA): TGTGCCAGCAGTGAAGCGGGGACAGGGGGCCCTTATGGCTACACCTTC. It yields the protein CASSEAGTGGPYGYTF.

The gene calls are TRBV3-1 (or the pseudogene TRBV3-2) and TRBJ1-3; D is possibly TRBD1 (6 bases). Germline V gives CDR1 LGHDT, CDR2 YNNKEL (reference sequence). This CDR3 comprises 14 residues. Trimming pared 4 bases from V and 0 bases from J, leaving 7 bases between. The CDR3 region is CASSRDNSGNTIYF. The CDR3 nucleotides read TGTGCCAGCAGCCGGGACAACTCTGGAAACACCATATATTTT.

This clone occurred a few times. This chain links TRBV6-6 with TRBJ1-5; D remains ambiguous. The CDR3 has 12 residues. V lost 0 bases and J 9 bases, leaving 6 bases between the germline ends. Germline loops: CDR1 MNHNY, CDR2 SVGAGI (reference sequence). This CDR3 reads CASSYSVGPQHF. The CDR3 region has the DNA TGTGCCAGCAGTTACTCCGTGGGGCCCCAGCATTTT.

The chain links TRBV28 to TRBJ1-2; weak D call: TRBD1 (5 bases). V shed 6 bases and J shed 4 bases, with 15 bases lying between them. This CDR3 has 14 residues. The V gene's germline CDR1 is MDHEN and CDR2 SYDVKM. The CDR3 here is CASSPPGIGYGYTF. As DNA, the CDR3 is TGTGCCAGCAGCCCCCCAGGGATTGGCTATGGCTACACCTTC.

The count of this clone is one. The CDR3 spells CASSQDSTTEAFF. The DNA of the CDR3 is TGTGCCAGCAGCCAAGATAGCACCACTGAAGCTTTCTTT. The chain links TRBV3-1 (or the pseudogene TRBV3-2) to TRBJ1-1, with D uncertain. Looked up from germline, CDR1 is LGHDT and CDR2 is YNNKEL (reference sequence). V lost 0 bases and J lost 4, with 6 bases in between. The CDR3 contains 13 residues.

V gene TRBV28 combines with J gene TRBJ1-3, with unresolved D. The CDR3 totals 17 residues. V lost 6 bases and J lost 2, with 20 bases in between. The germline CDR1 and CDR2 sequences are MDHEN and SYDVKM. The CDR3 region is CASSPRNHRQTGNTIYF. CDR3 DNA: TGTGCCAGCAGCCCGAGAAACCACAGACAAACTGGAAACACCATATATTTT.

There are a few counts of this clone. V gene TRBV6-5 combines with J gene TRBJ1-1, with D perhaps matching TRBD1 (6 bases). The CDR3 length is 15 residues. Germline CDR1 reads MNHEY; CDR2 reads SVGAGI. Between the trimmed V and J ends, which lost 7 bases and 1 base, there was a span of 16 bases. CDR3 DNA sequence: TGTGCCAGCAACGTTCGGGCGGGGGCGAACACTGAAGCTTTCTTT. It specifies CASNVRAGANTEAFF.